This T cell receptor beta chain was found in a study of T-cell reconstitution after alpha-beta-depleted transplantation in children. Study outcomes and limitations: Expanded graft clones, several hundred of them, were reportedly the source of alpha-beta T cells about two months after transplant. Once a year had passed after transplant, T-cell counts and diversity came mostly from newly produced T cells.

Library preparation (for TCRbeta) was performed with unique molecular identifiers. TCRdb called the PCR reads again in MiXCR, with one record for every CDR3 protein. The sample lists approximately 800,000 distinct CDR3 sequences, 16% occurring once. With respect to this clonotype: Its antigen remains unidentified.

This sample comprised PBMCs, mostly from graft donor cells, obtained 360 days after TCRalphabeta/CD19-depleted stem cell transplant. The source is a male patient aged 10-17 years who had a stem cell transplant for acute lymphoblastic leukemia, so the T cells may come from the graft donor.

The CDR3 sequence is CASAREDGSYEQYF. The CDR3 DNA reads TGTGCCAGCGCTCGGGAGGATGGCTCCTACGAGCAGTACTTC. The gene calls are TRBV6-1 and TRBJ2-7, with TRBD2 matching 7 bases. Germline V CDR1 and CDR2: MNHNS, SASEGT. The ends lost 8 bases at V and 0 bases at J; junction bases unmatched: 7. This CDR3 is built from 14 residues.